These 19 T cell receptor beta chains share one sample of origin, sequenced in a study of lymphopenia after photon versus proton radiotherapy. Sequencing was performed with immunoSEQ multiplex PCR; in TCRdb, only in-frame clones are kept and a portion is missing. The sample has roughly 61,000 clones, around 90% seen once. The specimen comprised peripheral blood, sampled from a patient treated with proton-based radiotherapy. The receptors here all came from a man older than 75 with esophageal cancer.

V gene TRBV6-4 combines with J gene TRBJ2-1; D not resolved. CDR1 and CDR2 (germline): MRHNA, SNTAGT. V was cut by 6 bases and J by 0 bases, with 18 bases left in between. The CDR3 has 17 amino acids. DNA of the CDR3: TGTGCCAGCAGAAACCCACATTTGCTAAGCTCCTACAATGAGCAGTTCTTC. Amino acid sequence: CASRNPHLLSSYNEQFF.

The chain is built from TRBV2 and TRBJ2-3, with 9 nucleotides matching TRBD2. The V segment lost 7 bases and the J segment 11 bases; nucleotides outside the gene matches: 16. CDR1 and CDR2 from the germline V gene are SNHLY and FYNNEI. The CDR3 totals 15 residues. CDR3 sequence: CASTEVAGASGGQYF. The CDR3 nucleotides are TGTGCCAGCACGGAAGTAGCGGGGGCTTCGGGGGGGCAGTATTTT.

The J gene is TRBJ1-5, the V gene TRBV27, with D perhaps TRBD1 (5 bases). CDR3 length: 15 residues. The V end was cut by 6 bases, the J end by 3 bases, with 15 bases between. Germline CDR1 is MNHEY and CDR2 is SMNVEV (reference sequence). The CDR3 spells CASSRTYHPNQPQHF. The CDR3 bases are TGTGCCAGCAGCCGGACATATCACCCCAATCAGCCCCAGCATTTT.

V usage is TRBV7-9 and J usage is TRBJ2-3; D is perhaps TRBD1 or TRBD2 (5 bases each). Germline values: CDR1 SEHNR, CDR2 FQNEAQ (reference sequence). This CDR3 is 16 amino acids long. The V and J ends lost 5 bases and 2 bases respectively, with 17 bases between them. The CDR3, as DNA: TGTGCCAGCAGCCGCGGGTCGGGACGGAACACAGATACGCAGTATTTT. Residues: CASSRGSGRNTDTQYF.

V and J are TRBV11-1 and TRBJ2-3; D not resolved. The CDR3 sequence is 15 residues long. Germline loops: CDR1 SGHAT, CDR2 FQDESV (reference sequence). Deletions cut 2 bases from V and 4 bases from J, with 13 bases between. The CDR3 DNA sequence: TGTGCCAGCAGCTTACGGGCCGGTCCGCCAGATACGCAGTATTTT. As protein: CASSLRAGPPDTQYF. Complete variable domain (other parts from reference TRBV11-1 and TRBJ2-3): EAEVAQSPRYKITEKSQAVAFWCDPISGHATLYWYRQILGQGPELLVQFQDESVVDDSQLPKDRFSAERLKGVDSTLKIQPAELGDSAMYLCASSLRAGPPDTQYFGPGTRLTVL.

The V and J genes are TRBV11-2 and TRBJ1-2; D ambiguous. This CDR3 has 13 residues. The germline V gene has CDR1 SGHAT and CDR2 FQNNGV. Trimming removed 7 bases at V and 8 bases at J, with 17 bases between. The CDR3 sequence is CASTNRVGNGYTF. The CDR3 DNA reads TGTGCCAGCACCAACCGGGTGGGGAACGGCTACACCTTC. The full variable domain, its missing parts supplied by reference TRBV11-2 and TRBJ1-2, is EAGVAQSPRYKIIEKRQSVAFWCNPISGHATLYWYQQILGQGPKLLIQFQNNGVVDDSQLPKDRFSAERLKGVDSTLKIQPAKLEDSAVYLCASTNRVGNGYTFGSGTRLTVV.

The chain combines TRBV2 with TRBJ1-3; 7 positions agree with TRBD1. Germline CDR1 reads SNHLY; CDR2 reads FYNNEI. V was clipped by 2 bases and J by 8 bases; unmatched bases: 9. This CDR3 has 15 amino acids. CDR3 residues: CASSERQGLRDTIYF. The CDR3 DNA is TGTGCCAGCAGTGAACGACAGGGCCTAAGAGACACCATATATTTT.

The CDR3 sequence: CASSLHNQPQHF. Here the CDR3 DNA reads TGTGCCAGCAGCTTACATAATCAGCCCCAGCATTTT. The chain carries TRBV7-2 and TRBJ1-5; D unresolved. The CDR3 is 12 residues long. CDR1 and CDR2 from the germline V gene are SGHTA and FQGNSA. The V gene lost 2 bases and the J gene lost 4 bases, with 3 bases spanning the gap.

The rearrangement uses TRBV7-2 and TRBJ1-1; D not resolved. V lost 5 bases, J lost 0 bases, and 13 bases lay in between. CDR1 is SGHTA, CDR2 FQGNSA, per germline. This CDR3 has 15 residues. DNA for the CDR3: TGTGCCAGCAGCAAACAATCGGGAGTGAACACTGAAGCTTTCTTT. It is translated as CASSKQSGVNTEAFF.

The chain recombines TRBV7-8 with TRBJ1-5; tentative D call: TRBD1 (5 bases). Trimming left V 1 base short and J 5 bases short, with 12 bases between. The CDR3 sequence is 15 residues long. The germline V gene encodes CDR1 SGHVS and CDR2 FQNEAQ. CDR3 loop: CASSLELQGYQPQHF. Here the CDR3 DNA reads TGTGCCAGCAGCTTAGAACTCCAGGGATATCAGCCCCAGCATTTT.

The chain joins TRBV11-3 to TRBJ2-2; the D gene is possibly TRBD2 (5 bases). This CDR3 spans 14 amino acids. Germline CDR1 reads SGHNT; CDR2 reads YENEEA. Between the trimmed V and J ends, which lost 0 bases and 7 bases, there was a span of 9 bases. CDR3 loop: CASSLDGGNGELFF. DNA for the CDR3: TGTGCCAGCAGCTTAGATGGAGGTAACGGGGAGCTGTTTTTT.

V usage is TRBV7-3 and J usage is TRBJ1-2; 8 nucleotides match TRBD1. V dropped 0 bases and J dropped 7; count of bases not matched to a gene: 4. The CDR3 extends over 14 amino acids. Germline CDR1 is SGHTA and CDR2 is FQGTGA. CDR3 sequence reads: CASSLTQGAGGYTF. The CDR3 DNA reads as TGTGCCAGCAGCTTAACCCAGGGGGCGGGTGGCTACACCTTC.

This clone was counted once. This chain joins TRBV4-3 and TRBJ1-1; the match to TRBD1 covers 9 bases. V was clipped by 4 bases and J by 4 bases; unmatched bases: 10. Germline lookup yields CDR1 LGHNA and CDR2 YSLEER. The CDR3 is 16 residues long. In nucleotides, the CDR3 is TGCGCCAGCAGCCCGCGCCTGACAGGGGGTGGCACTGAAGCTTTCTTT. Protein product: CASSPRLTGGGTEAFF.

Written as DNA, the CDR3 is TGTGCCAGCAGTGACGGGGACAGGGGGCTAGGTTCACCCCTCCACTTT. Protein product: CASSDGDRGLGSPLHF. V is TRBV6-1 and J is TRBJ1-6; the match to TRBD1 covers 12 bases. CDR3 length: 16 amino acids. Germline trimming cut 3 bases from V and 9 bases from J; bases unmatched to any gene: 6. From germline, CDR1 is MNHNS and CDR2 SASEGT.

This chain joins TRBV11-2 and TRBJ2-5; TRBD1 matches 7 bases. The J call may be faulty, since TRBJ2-7 better matches the DNA end. Germline CDR1 reads SGHAT; CDR2 reads FQNNGV. The CDR3 contains 15 residues. In DNA, the CDR3 is TGTGCCAGCAGCAACCTTTTTTTTCCAGGGGGCGAGCAGTACTTC. Its protein product is CASSNLFFPGGEQYF.

This chain links TRBV4-3 with TRBJ2-7; D assignment may be TRBD1 or TRBD2 (5 bases each). Trimming took off 1 base at V and 4 bases at J, with 11 bases between the two ends. The germline V gene has CDR1 LGHNA and CDR2 YSLEER. The CDR3 sequence is 14 residues long. The CDR3 region has the DNA TGCGCCAGCAGCCAAGCGGGATGGGGGTACGAGCAGTACTTC. This codes for CASSQAGWGYEQYF.

Written as DNA, the CDR3 is TGTGCCAGCGGCCCCCGCAGGTTATCGGGTGTCGACACCTTC. It translates to CASGPRRLSGVDTF. The rearrangement links TRBV7-2 to TRBJ1-2; D is unresolved. V was trimmed by 8 bases and J by 12 bases, leaving 25 bases between them. CDR1 is SGHTA and CDR2 is FQGNSA in the germline V gene. CDR3 length equals 14 residues. Looking up the rest from reference TRBV7-2 and TRBJ1-2 gives the full variable domain: GAGVSQSPSNKVTEKGKDVELRCDPISGHTALYWYRQSLGQGLEFLIYFQGNSAPDKSGLPSDRFSAERTGGSVSTLTIQRTQQEDSAVYLCASGPRRLSGVDTFGSGTRLTVV.

With respect to this clone: Other DNA sequences in this sample translate to the same CDR3. This rearrangement joins TRBV7-2 to TRBJ1-5; D uncertain. Trimming took off 1 base at V and 7 bases at J, with 11 bases between the two ends. The CDR3 has 14 amino acids. In germline, CDR1 is SGHTA, CDR2 FQGNSA. The CDR3 DNA follows: TGTGCCAGCAGCTTAGTGGCAATCGGGCAGCCCCAGCATTTT. This sequence encodes CASSLVAIGQPQHF.

V gene TRBV29-1 combines with J gene TRBJ2-5; 8 bases map to TRBD1. The germline gives CDR1 SQVTM, CDR2 ANQGSEA. The CDR3 sequence is 14 residues long. The junction had 12 bases not matched to a gene; V was cut back by 8 bases and J by 4 bases. The CDR3 loop is CSHDGQGGSETQYF. The CDR3, as DNA: TGCAGCCATGACGGACAGGGTGGATCAGAGACCCAGTACTTC. Using reference TRBV29-1 and TRBJ2-5 for the parts outside the CDR3, the full variable domain is SAVISQKPSRDICQRGTSLTIQCQVDSQVTMMFWYRQQPGQSLTLIATANQGSEATYESGFVIDKFPISRPNLTFSTLTVSNMSPEDSSIYLCSHDGQGGSETQYFGPGTRLLVL.